Sequencing of this T cell receptor beta chain was carried out in a study of T cells after yellow fever vaccination. This clonotype was counted ten times or more. TCR cDNA, made by 5'RACE template switching, carried an added universal primer site and UMIs. TCRdb used MiXCR to reprocess the 5' RACE reads, holding one entry per CDR3 protein. The repertoire has some 120,000 distinct CDR3 sequences, 8% to 9.5% of them found once; the top ten carry roughly 25%. The sample in question was CD8+ T cells sorted from PBMCs, obtained 45 days after the yellow fever booster vaccination. This clonotype was sampled from a man aged 25-45 years who received the YFV17D yellow fever vaccine.

As DNA, the CDR3 is TGTGCCAGCGTATGGGCTGGACGGGGCCAAGAGACCCAGTACTTC. Residues: CASVWAGRGQETQYF. The chain uses TRBV28 and TRBJ2-5; the D gene is possibly TRBD2 (5 bases). Trimming cost V 8 bases and J 1 base, with 17 bases left between them. Looked up from germline, CDR1 is MDHEN and CDR2 is SYDVKM. The CDR3 runs to 15 residues.